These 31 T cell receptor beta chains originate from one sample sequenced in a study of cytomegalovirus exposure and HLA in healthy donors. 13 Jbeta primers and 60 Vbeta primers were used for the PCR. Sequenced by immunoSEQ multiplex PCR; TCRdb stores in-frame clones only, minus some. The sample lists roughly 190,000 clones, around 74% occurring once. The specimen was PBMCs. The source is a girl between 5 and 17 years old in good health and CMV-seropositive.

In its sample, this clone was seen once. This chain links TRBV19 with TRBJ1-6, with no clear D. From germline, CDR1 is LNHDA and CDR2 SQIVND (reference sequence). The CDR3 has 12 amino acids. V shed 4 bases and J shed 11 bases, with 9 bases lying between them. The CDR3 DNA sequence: TGTGCCAGTAGTAGTCAGGTGGCACCCCTCCACTTT. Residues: CASSSQVAPLHF.

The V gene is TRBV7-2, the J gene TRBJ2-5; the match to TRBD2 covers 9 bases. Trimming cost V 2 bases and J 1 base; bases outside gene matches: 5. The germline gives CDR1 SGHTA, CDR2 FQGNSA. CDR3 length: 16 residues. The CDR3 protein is CASSLIRRGGQETQYF. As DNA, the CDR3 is TGTGCCAGCAGCTTAATTCGGCGGGGGGGCCAAGAGACCCAGTACTTC.

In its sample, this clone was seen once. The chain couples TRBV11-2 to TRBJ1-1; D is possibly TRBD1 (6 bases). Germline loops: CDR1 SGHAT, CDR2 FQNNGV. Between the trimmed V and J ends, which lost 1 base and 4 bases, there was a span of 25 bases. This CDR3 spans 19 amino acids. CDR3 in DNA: TGTGCCAGCAGCTTAGGAACAGGGAGTTATGGCACTGGGGGCACTGAAGCTTTCTTT. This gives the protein CASSLGTGSYGTGGTEAFF.

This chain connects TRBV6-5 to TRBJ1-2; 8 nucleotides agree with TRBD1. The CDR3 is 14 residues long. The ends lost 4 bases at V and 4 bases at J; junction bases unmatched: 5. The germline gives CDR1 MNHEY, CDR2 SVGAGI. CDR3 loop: CASSSDRVSYGYTF. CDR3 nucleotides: TGTGCCAGCAGTTCGGACAGGGTCTCCTATGGCTACACCTTC.

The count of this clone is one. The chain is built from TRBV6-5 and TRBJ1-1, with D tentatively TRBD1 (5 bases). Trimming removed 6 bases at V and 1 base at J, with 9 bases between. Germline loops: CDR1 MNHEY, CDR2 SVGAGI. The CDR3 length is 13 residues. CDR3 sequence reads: CASRLTENTEAFF. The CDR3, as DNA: TGTGCCAGCAGGTTGACAGAGAACACTGAAGCTTTCTTT.

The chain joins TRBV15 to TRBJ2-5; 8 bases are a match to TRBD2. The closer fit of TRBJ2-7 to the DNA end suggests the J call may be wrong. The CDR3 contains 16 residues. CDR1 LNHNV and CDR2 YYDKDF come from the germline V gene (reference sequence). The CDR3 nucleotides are TGTGCCACCAGCAGAGACGGGGGGGCGGTCAGGCGCGAGCAGTACTTC. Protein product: CATSRDGGAVRREQYF.

CDR3 DNA sequence: TGTGCCAGCTCGTATGCGGGGGGGCAAGAGACCCAGTACTTC. Residues: CASSYAGGQETQYF. The chain has TRBV18 and TRBJ2-5; TRBD2 agrees at 9 bases. The CDR3 is 14 amino acids. The V segment lost 6 bases and the J segment 2 bases; nucleotides outside the gene matches: 4. CDR1 is KGHSH and CDR2 is LQKENI in the germline V gene.

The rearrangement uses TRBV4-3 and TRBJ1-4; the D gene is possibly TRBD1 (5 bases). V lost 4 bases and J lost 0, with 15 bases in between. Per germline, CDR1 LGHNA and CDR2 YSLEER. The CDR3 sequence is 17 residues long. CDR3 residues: CASSRTHLIATNEKLFF. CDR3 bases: TGCGCCAGCAGCCGGACACATCTAATTGCAACTAATGAAAAACTGTTTTTT.

The CDR3 is CAIPRDRGGVNTEAFF. The DNA of the CDR3 is TGTGCCATCCCCCGGGACAGGGGGGGAGTGAACACTGAAGCTTTCTTT. J is TRBJ1-1 and V is TRBV25-1; 11 bases map to TRBD1. This CDR3 comprises 16 residues. The V segment lost 10 bases and the J segment 0 bases; nucleotides outside the gene matches: 10. Germline CDR1 is MGHDK and CDR2 is SYGVNS.

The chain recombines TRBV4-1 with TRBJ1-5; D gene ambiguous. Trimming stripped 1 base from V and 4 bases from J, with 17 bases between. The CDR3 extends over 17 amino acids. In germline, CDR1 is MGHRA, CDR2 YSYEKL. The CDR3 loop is CASSQVSHSGLNQPQHF. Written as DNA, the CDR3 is TGCGCCAGCAGCCAAGTTTCACACAGCGGACTTAATCAGCCCCAGCATTTT.

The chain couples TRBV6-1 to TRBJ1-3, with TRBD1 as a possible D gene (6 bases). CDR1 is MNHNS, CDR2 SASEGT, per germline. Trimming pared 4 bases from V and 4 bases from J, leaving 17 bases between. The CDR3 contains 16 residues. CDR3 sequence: CASSGQTGQPGNTIYF. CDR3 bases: TGTGCCAGCAGTGGACAGACAGGACAGCCCGGAAACACCATATATTTT.

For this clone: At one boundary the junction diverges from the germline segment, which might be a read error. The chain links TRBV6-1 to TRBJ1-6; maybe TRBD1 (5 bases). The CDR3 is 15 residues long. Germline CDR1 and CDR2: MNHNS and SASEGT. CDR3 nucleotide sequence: TGTGCCAGCACCGGGGGGTCCCTCCTCCTTTCAGCCCTCCACTTT. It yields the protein CASTGGSLLLSALHF.

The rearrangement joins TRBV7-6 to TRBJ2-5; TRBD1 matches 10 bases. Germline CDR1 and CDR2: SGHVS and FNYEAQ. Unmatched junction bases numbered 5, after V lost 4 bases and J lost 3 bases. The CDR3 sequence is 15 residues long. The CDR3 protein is CASSSETGGEETQYF. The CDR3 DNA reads TGTGCCAGCAGCTCCGAGACAGGGGGCGAAGAGACCCAGTACTTC. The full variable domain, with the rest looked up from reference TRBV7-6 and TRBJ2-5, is GAGVSQSPRYKVTKRGQDVALRCDPISGHVSLYWYRQALGQGPEFLTYFNYEAQQDKSGLPNDRFSAERPEGSISTLTIQRTEQRDSAMYRCASSSETGGEETQYFGPGTRLLVL.

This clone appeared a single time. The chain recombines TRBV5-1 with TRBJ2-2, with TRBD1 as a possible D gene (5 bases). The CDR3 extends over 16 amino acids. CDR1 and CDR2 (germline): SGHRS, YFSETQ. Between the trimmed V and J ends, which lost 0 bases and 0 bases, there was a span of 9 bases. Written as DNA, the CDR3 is TGCGCCAGCAGCTTGGTAGGGGCCACGAACACCGGGGAGCTGTTTTTT. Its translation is CASSLVGATNTGELFF.

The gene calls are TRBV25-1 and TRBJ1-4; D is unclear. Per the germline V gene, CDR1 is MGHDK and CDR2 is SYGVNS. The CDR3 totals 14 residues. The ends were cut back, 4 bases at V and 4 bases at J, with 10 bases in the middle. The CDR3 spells CASSVTGLNEKLFF. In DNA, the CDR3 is TGTGCCAGCAGTGTGACGGGTCTTAATGAAAAACTGTTTTTT.

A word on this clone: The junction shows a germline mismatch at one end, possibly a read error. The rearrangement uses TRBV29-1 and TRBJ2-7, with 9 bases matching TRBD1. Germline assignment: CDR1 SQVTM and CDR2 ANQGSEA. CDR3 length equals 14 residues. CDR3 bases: TGCAGCGTGGAAGCCGGGACAGGGTTGTACGAGCAGTACTTC. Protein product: CSVEAGTGLYEQYF.

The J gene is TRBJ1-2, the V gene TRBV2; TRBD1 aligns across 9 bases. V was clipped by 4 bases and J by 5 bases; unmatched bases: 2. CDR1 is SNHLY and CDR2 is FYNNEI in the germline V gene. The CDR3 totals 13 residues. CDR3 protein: CASSGQGVYGYTF. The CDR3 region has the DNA TGTGCCAGCAGTGGACAGGGGGTGTATGGCTACACCTTC. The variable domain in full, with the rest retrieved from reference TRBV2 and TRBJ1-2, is EPEVTQTPSHQVTQMGQEVILRCVPISNHLYFYWYRQILGQKVEFLVSFYNNEISEKSEIFDDQFSVERPDGSNFTLKIRSTKLEDSAMYFCASSGQGVYGYTFGSGTRLTVV.

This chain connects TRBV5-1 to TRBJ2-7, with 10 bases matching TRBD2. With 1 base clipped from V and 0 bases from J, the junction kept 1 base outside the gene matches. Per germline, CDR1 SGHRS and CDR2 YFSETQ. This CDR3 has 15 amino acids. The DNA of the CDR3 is TGCGCCAGCAGCTTGCTAGCGGGGGACTCCTACGAGCAGTACTTC. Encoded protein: CASSLLAGDSYEQYF.

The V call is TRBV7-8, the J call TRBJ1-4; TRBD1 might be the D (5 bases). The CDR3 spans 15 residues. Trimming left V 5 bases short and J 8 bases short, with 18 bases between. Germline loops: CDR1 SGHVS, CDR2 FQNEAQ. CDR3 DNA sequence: TGTGCCAGCAGCCTCTCAGATAGGGGCGGCGAAAAACTGTTTTTT. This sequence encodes CASSLSDRGGEKLFF. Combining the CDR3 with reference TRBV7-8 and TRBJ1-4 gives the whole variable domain GAGVSQSPRYKVAKRGQDVALRCDPISGHVSLFWYQQALGQGPEFLTYFQNEAQLDKSGLPSDRFFAERPEGSVSTLKIQRTQQEDSAVYLCASSLSDRGGEKLFFGSGTQLSVL.

CDR3 nucleotides: TGTGCCAGCAGCCAAGAACTCGCCCGCGGGGGAGAGACCCAGTACTTC. Protein product: CASSQELARGGETQYF. The chain links TRBV4-2 to TRBJ2-5; 7 bases are a match to TRBD2. The germline V gene has CDR1 LGHNA and CDR2 YNFKEQ. The CDR3 is 16 residues long. V lost 0 bases to trimming and J lost 4 bases; unmatched junction nucleotides: 8.

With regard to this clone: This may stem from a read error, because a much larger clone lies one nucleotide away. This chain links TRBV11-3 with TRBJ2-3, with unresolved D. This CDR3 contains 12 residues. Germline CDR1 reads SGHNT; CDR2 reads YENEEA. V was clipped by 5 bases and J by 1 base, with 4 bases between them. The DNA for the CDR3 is TGTGCCAGCAGCCCGGGCACAGATACGCAGTATTTT. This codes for CASSPGTDTQYF.

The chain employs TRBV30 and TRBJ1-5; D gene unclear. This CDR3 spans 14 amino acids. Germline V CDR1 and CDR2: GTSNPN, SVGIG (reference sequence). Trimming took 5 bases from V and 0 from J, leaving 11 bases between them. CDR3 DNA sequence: TGTGCCTGGTCTCCGGACTATAGCAATCAGCCCCAGCATTTT. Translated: CAWSPDYSNQPQHF.

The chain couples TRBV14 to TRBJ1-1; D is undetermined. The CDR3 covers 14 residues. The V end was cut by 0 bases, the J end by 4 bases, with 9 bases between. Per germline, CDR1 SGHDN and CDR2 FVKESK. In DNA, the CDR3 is TGTGCCAGCAGCCAAGACGCGGGAGGCACTGAAGCTTTCTTT. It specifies CASSQDAGGTEAFF.

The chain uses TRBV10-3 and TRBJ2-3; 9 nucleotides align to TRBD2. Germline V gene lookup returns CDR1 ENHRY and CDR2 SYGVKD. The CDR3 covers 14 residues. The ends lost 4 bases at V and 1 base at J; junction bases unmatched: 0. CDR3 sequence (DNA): TGTGCCATCAGTGGGACTAGCGGCACAGATACGCAGTATTTT. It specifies CAISGTSGTDTQYF.

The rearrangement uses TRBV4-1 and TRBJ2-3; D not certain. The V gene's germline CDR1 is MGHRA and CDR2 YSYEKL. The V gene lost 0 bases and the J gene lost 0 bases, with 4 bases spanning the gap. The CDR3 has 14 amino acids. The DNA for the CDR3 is TGCGCCAGCAGCCAAGACAGGAGCACAGATACGCAGTATTTT. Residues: CASSQDRSTDTQYF.

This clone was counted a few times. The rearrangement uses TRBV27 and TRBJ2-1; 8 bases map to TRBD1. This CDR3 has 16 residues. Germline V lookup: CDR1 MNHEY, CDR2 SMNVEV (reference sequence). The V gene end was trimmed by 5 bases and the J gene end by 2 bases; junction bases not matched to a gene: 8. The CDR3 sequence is CASSPSGTGTYNEQFF. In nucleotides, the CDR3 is TGTGCCAGCAGTCCCTCCGGGACAGGCACCTACAATGAGCAGTTCTTC.

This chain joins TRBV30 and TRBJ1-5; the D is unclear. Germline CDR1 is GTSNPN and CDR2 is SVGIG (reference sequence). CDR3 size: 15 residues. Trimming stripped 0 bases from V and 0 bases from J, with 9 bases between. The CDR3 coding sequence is TGTGCCTGGAGTGTAGCAGGTTATAGCAATCAGCCCCAGCATTTT. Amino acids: CAWSVAGYSNQPQHF.

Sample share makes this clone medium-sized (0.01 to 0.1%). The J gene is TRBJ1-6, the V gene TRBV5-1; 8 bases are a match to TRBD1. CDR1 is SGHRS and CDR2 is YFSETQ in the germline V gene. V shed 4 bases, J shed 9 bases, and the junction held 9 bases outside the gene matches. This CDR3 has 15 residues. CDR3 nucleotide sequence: TGCGCCAGCAGCCTCAAAGGACAGGGCGCTTCACCCCTCCACTTT. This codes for CASSLKGQGASPLHF. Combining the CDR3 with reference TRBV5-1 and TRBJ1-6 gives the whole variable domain KAGVTQTPRYLIKTRGQQVTLSCSPISGHRSVSWYQQTPGQGLQFLFEYFSETQRNKGNFPGRFSGRQFSNSRSEMNVSTLELGDSALYLCASSLKGQGASPLHFGNGTRLTVT.

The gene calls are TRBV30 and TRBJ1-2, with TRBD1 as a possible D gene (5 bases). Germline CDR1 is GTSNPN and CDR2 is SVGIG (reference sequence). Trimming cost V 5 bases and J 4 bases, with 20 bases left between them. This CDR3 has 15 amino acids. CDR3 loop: CAWAPELGGTYGYTF. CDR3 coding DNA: TGTGCCTGGGCACCCGAATTGGGGGGGACCTATGGCTACACCTTC.

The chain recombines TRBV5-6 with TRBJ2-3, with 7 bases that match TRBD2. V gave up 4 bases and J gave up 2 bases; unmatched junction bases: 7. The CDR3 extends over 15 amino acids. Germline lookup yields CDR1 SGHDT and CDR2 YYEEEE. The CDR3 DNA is TGTGCCAGCAGCGGGGAGGGGTATACCACAGATACGCAGTATTTT. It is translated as CASSGEGYTTDTQYF.

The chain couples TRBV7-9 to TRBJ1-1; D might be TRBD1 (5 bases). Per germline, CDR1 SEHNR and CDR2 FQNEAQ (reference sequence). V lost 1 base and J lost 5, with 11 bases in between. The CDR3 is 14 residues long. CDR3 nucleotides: TGTGCCAGCAGCTTAGTCATGGGGGGGACTGAAGCTTTCTTT. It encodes CASSLVMGGTEAFF. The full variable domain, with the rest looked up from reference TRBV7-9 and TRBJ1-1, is DTGVSQNPRHKITKRGQNVTFRCDPISEHNRLYWYRQTLGQGPEFLTYFQNEAQLEKSRLLSDRFSAERPKGSFSTLEIQRTEQGDSAMYLCASSLVMGGTEAFFGQGTRLTVV.